A selection of T cell receptor beta chains follows, all from one sample in a study of identical twins. TCRdb reprocessed the 5' RACE reads with MiXCR, giving one entry per CDR3 protein. The sample has 500,000 to 650,000 distinct CDR3 sequences; less than 9% are singletons. These data also formed part of another study, on yellow fever vaccine responses in identical twins.

Sequencing was done on a sample of PBMCs. The receptors originated from a woman aged 18-29 years in good health. CDR3s include the opening cysteine and the closing phenylalanine or tryptophan. D genes are given only for firm matches. A row's size may be missing; if present it is once, few, many or a size class.

TRBV18	few	NA	TRBJ2-2	CASSHGRASGELFF	TGTGCCAGCTCACACGGAAGAGCGTCCGGGGAGCTGTTTTTT
TRBV5-6	many	NA	TRBJ2-5	CASSLPLQETQYF	TGTGCCAGCAGCTTACCTCTCCAAGAGACCCAGTACTTC
TRBV10-3	many	NA	TRBJ2-7	CAISDRGPGAYEQYF	TGTGCCATCAGTGATCGAGGCCCCGGGGCCTACGAGCAGTACTTC
TRBV27	many	TRBD2	TRBJ2-7	CASSFTSGGPYEQYF	TGTGCCAGCAGTTTTACTAGCGGGGGGCCCTACGAGCAGTACTTC
TRBV11-1	many	NA	TRBJ2-3	CASSLDGQNADTQYF	TGTGCCAGCAGCTTAGACGGACAGAACGCAGATACGCAGTATTTT
TRBV12-3/TRBV12-4	many	NA	TRBJ2-7	CASSLGGFHEQYF	TGTGCCAGCAGCTTAGGAGGGTTCCACGAGCAGTACTTC
TRBV7-8	few	NA	TRBJ2-3	CASSYLGRNPSTDTQYF	TGTGCCAGCAGCTATCTGGGACGAAACCCTAGCACAGATACGCAGTATTTT
TRBV2	few	TRBD1	TRBJ1-5	CASSGQGGRGQPQHF	TGTGCCAGCAGTGGTCAGGGGGGGCGAGGTCAGCCCCAGCATTTT
TRBV6-4	NA	NA	TRBJ2-3	CASSDRQGTDTQYF	TGTGCCAGCAGTGACAGGCAGGGAACAGATACGCAGTATTTT
TRBV5-1	NA	NA	TRBJ1-2	CASSATAPYGYTF	TGCGCCAGCAGCGCGACAGCCCCCTATGGCTACACCTTC
TRBV7-7	few	TRBD2	TRBJ2-5	CASSSWGEGETQYF	TGTGCCAGCAGCTCGTGGGGGGAGGGAGAGACCCAGTACTTC
TRBV3-1	few	NA	TRBJ2-1	CASSRRRVTLLTEQFF	TGTGCCAGCAGCCGCAGGAGGGTTACTCTACTCACTGAGCAGTTCTTC
TRBV3-1	NA	NA	TRBJ2-6	CASSPMSSSGRSGANVLTF	TGTGCCAGCAGCCCCATGTCCTCCTCGGGCCGTTCTGGGGCCAACGTCCTGACTTTC
TRBV5-6	NA	TRBD2	TRBJ2-3	CASSLSGGLDTQYF	TGTGCCAGCAGCCTTAGCGGGGGGTTGGATACGCAGTATTTT
TRBV5-6	few	NA	TRBJ2-2	CASSKDRTGELFF	TGTGCCAGCAGCAAGGACCGCACCGGGGAGCTGTTTTTT
TRBV10-3	few	NA	TRBJ2-3	CAISARSGSTDTQYF	TGTGCCATCAGTGCGCGTAGCGGAAGCACAGATACGCAGTATTTT
TRBV5-1	NA	TRBD2	TRBJ2-3	CASSLTSGGPHSTDTQYF	TGCGCCAGCAGCCTGACTAGCGGGGGCCCTCATTCCACAGATACGCAGTATTTT
TRBV20-1	few	NA	TRBJ2-1	CSADSQGFGFPNEQFF	TGCAGTGCCGACTCCCAGGGGTTTGGATTCCCCAATGAGCAGTTCTTC
TRBV7-9	NA	TRBD1	TRBJ1-4	CASSRRQGAEEKLFF	TGTGCCAGCAGCCGCCGACAGGGGGCAGAGGAAAAACTGTTTTTT
TRBV6-5	few	TRBD1	TRBJ2-7	CASSSTTRSGTVKPYEQYF	TGTGCCAGCAGTTCAACAACCCGTTCCGGGACAGTGAAGCCCTACGAGCAGTACTTC
TRBV28	few	TRBD1	TRBJ1-2	CASSLTGVGYTF	TGTGCCAGCAGTTTAACAGGGGTGGGCTACACCTTC
TRBV12-3/TRBV12-4	many	NA	TRBJ2-1	CASSFEGRSEQFF	TGTGCCAGCAGTTTCGAAGGGCGGAGTGAGCAGTTCTTC
TRBV27	few	NA	TRBJ2-3	CASSLSRAGSTDTQYF	TGTGCCAGCAGTTTATCGAGGGCGGGAAGCACAGATACGCAGTATTTT
TRBV7-2	NA	NA	TRBJ2-1	CASSSRPPYNEQFF	TGTGCCAGCAGCTCCCGCCCCCCGTACAATGAGCAGTTCTTC
TRBV3-1	NA	TRBD1	TRBJ2-1	CACCPGRQGGRSSYNEQFF	TGTGCCTGCTGCCCCGGGCGACAGGGGGGTAGGAGCTCCTACAATGAGCAGTTCTTC
TRBV12-3/TRBV12-4	many	NA	TRBJ2-1	CASSLGSGRTNNEQFF	TGTGCCAGCAGTTTAGGATCTGGGAGAACGAACAATGAGCAGTTCTTC
TRBV20-1	few	NA	TRBJ2-1	CCAHDTGRSHSMKQFF	TGCTGTGCCCATGATACAGGGAGGTCCCACTCAATGAAGCAGTTCTTC
TRBV6-5	many	NA	TRBJ2-1	CASSTSFGVYNEQFF	TGTGCCAGCAGTACTAGCTTTGGGGTTTACAATGAGCAGTTCTTC
TRBV5-1	many	NA	TRBJ2-3	CASSDGQPRRYF	TGCGCCAGCAGCGACGGACAACCCCGCCGGTATTTT
TRBV10-3	many	NA	TRBJ1-5	CASAAGRRSDQPQHF	TGTGCCAGCGCGGCAGGACGGAGGTCCGATCAGCCCCAGCATTTT
TRBV6-1	few	NA	TRBJ2-1	CASSWGRDPVVNEQFF	TGTGCCAGCAGCTGGGGACGGGACCCCGTAGTCAATGAGCAGTTCTTC
TRBV11-1	few	TRBD2	TRBJ2-2	CASSKGVAGAANTGELFF	TGTGCCAGCAGCAAAGGCGTAGCGGGAGCTGCGAACACCGGGGAGCTGTTTTTT
TRBV7-9	NA	TRBD2	TRBJ2-5	CASRPTSGQETQYF	TGTGCCAGCAGACCCACTAGCGGGCAAGAGACCCAGTACTTC
TRBV4-2	many	NA	TRBJ2-3	CASSQGASTDTQYF	TGTGCCAGCAGCCAAGGCGCTAGCACAGATACGCAGTATTTT
TRBV12-3/TRBV12-4	few	NA	TRBJ2-5	CASSPGTAQTQYF	TGTGCCAGCAGTCCTGGGACCGCTCAGACCCAGTACTTC
TRBV5-1	many	NA	TRBJ2-4	CASSLAPHPDYLKNIQYF	TGCGCCAGCAGCTTGGCCCCTCACCCGGACTACCTAAAAAACATTCAGTACTTC
TRBV29-1	many	NA	TRBJ2-7	CSVERQYEQYF	TGCAGCGTTGAGAGGCAATACGAGCAGTACTTC
TRBV12-3/TRBV12-4	many	NA	TRBJ2-5	CASSFGGIVETQYF	TGTGCCAGCAGTTTCGGGGGAATCGTGGAGACCCAGTACTTC
TRBV5-1	many	NA	TRBJ2-1	CASSSDRSSYNEQFF	TGCGCCAGCAGCTCCGACAGGAGCTCCTACAATGAGCAGTTCTTC
TRBV29-1	many	NA	TRBJ2-1	CSVDGGGPAYNEQFF	TGCAGCGTTGACGGCGGGGGCCCCGCGTACAATGAGCAGTTCTTC
TRBV12-3/TRBV12-4	NA	TRBD2	TRBJ2-7	CASTLGLAGTYEQYF	TGTGCCAGCACCCTCGGACTAGCGGGAACCTACGAGCAGTACTTC
TRBV5-1	many	NA	TRBJ2-1	CASSLVSMSSYNEQFF	TGCGCCAGCAGCTTGGTTAGCATGAGCTCCTACAATGAGCAGTTCTTC
TRBV29-1	many	TRBD2	TRBJ2-1	CSVEGLAEGSYNEQFF	TGCAGCGTCGAGGGACTAGCTGAAGGGTCCTACAATGAGCAGTTCTTC
TRBV12-3/TRBV12-4	many	NA	TRBJ2-5	CASRLTSSETQYF	TGTGCCAGCAGGTTGACTAGTTCGGAGACCCAGTACTTC
TRBV5-1	many	NA	TRBJ2-3	CASSSASTDTQYF	TGCGCCAGCAGCTCGGCTAGCACAGATACGCAGTATTTT
TRBV5-4	few	TRBD2	TRBJ2-7	CASSLGTSGRMYF	TGTGCCAGCAGCTTGGGGACTAGCGGGAGGATGTACTTC
TRBV5-1	NA	NA	TRBJ1-2	CASSLAGGYSVYTF	TGCGCCAGCAGCTTGGCCGGGGGTTATTCGGTCTACACCTTC
TRBV11-3	NA	NA	TRBJ2-5	CASSSILGGGETQYF	TGTGCCAGCAGCTCGATCCTTGGGGGTGGCGAGACCCAGTACTTC
TRBV2	NA	TRBD2	TRBJ2-3	CASSKSPSGTSGGLHTDTQYF	TGTGCCAGCAGCAAATCCCCTTCCGGGACTAGCGGGGGCCTCCACACAGATACGCAGTATTTT
TRBV5-1	NA	NA	TRBJ2-7	CASSGGTGSYEQYF	TGCGCCAGCAGCGGGGGGACGGGTTCCTACGAGCAGTACTTC
TRBV2	many	NA	TRBJ2-7	CASSGVSHEQYF	TGTGCCAGCAGTGGCGTCAGCCACGAGCAGTACTTC
TRBV11-3	many	NA	TRBJ2-3	CASSLVGAPTDTQYF	TGTGCCAGCAGCTTAGTCGGAGCCCCCACAGATACGCAGTATTTT
TRBV12-3/TRBV12-4	many	NA	TRBJ1-1	CASRGSPSRTEAFF	TGTGCCAGCAGGGGCTCACCAAGCAGAACTGAAGCTTTCTTT
TRBV20-1	NA	NA	TRBJ1-5	CSAPVGGTNQPQHF	TGCAGTGCCCCCGTAGGCGGAACGAATCAGCCCCAGCATTTT
TRBV20-1	NA	TRBD2	TRBJ2-2	CSARAPLAGDTGELFF	TGCAGTGCTCGAGCACCTCTAGCGGGGGACACCGGGGAGCTGTTTTTT
TRBV6-5	few	TRBD2	TRBJ2-3	CASSYGRGVNTQYF	TGTGCCAGCAGTTACGGGCGGGGGGTTAATACGCAGTATTTT
TRBV12-3/TRBV12-4	many	TRBD1	TRBJ1-6	CASSPWTGESSPLHF	TGTGCCAGCAGTCCCTGGACAGGGGAAAGTTCACCCCTCCACTTT
TRBV7-3	few	TRBD2	TRBJ2-1	CASSLTALAGGNEQFF	TGTGCCAGCAGCTTAACGGCGTTAGCGGGAGGCAATGAGCAGTTCTTC
TRBV2	many	TRBD2	TRBJ2-7	CASSEQREGLSYEQYF	TGTGCCAGCAGTGAGCAGCGGGAGGGCCTATCCTACGAGCAGTACTTC
TRBV5-1	few	NA	TRBJ2-2	CASSQHFSGGITGELFF	TGCGCCAGCAGCCAGCATTTTTCGGGGGGCATTACCGGGGAGCTGTTTTTT